The 14 T cell receptor beta chains listed next were all sequenced from one sample in a study of blood T cell repertoires in COVID-19. Generated by immunoSEQ multiplex PCR, the TCRdb table keeps only in-frame clones and is missing some. The table lists around 30,000 clones, 90% to 95% of them singletons. Sequences were obtained from peripheral blood. These receptors were obtained from a human donor in a cohort sampled during active COVID-19.

This chain joins TRBV7-2 and TRBJ2-1; possibly TRBD2 for D (5 bases). The germline V gene encodes CDR1 SGHTA and CDR2 FQGNSA. V lost 1 base to trimming and J lost 8 bases, with 15 bases between them. This CDR3 comprises 15 residues. CDR3 region: CASSLVARLFHEQFF. CDR3 DNA: TGTGCCAGCAGCTTAGTAGCGAGGTTATTCCATGAGCAGTTCTTC.

J is TRBJ1-2 and V is TRBV19; 7 bases are a match to TRBD1. CDR1 is LNHDA and CDR2 is SQIVND in the germline V gene (reference sequence). CDR3 length: 14 amino acids. V trimming: 5 bases; J trimming: 1 base; junction bases outside the gene matches: 4. CDR3 protein: CASSQTGDNYGYTF. The CDR3 DNA follows: TGTGCCAGTAGTCAAACAGGGGATAACTATGGCTACACCTTC.

V gene TRBV28 combines with J gene TRBJ2-5; possibly TRBD1 for D (5 bases). The CDR3 is 14 residues long. Trimming stripped 2 bases from V and 0 bases from J, with 7 bases between. From germline, CDR1 is MDHEN and CDR2 SYDVKM. Here the CDR3 DNA reads TGTGCCAGCAGTTTACCAGGGCACCAAGAGACCCAGTACTTC. Residues: CASSLPGHQETQYF.

This clone appeared once. The chain combines TRBV24-1 with TRBJ2-5; TRBD1 agrees at 7 bases. The CDR3 runs to 17 residues. Germline V gene sequence: CDR1 KGHDR, CDR2 SFDVKD. V trimming: 5 bases; J trimming: 2 bases; junction bases outside the gene matches: 13. The chain's CDR3 is CATSAPLRDSYQETQYF. The DNA for the CDR3 is TGTGCCACCAGTGCTCCACTTCGGGACAGTTATCAAGAGACCCAGTACTTC.

This chain uses TRBV3-1 (or the pseudogene TRBV3-2) with TRBJ2-1, with 12 bases matching TRBD2. This CDR3 has 15 amino acids. Germline values: CDR1 LGHDT, CDR2 YNNKEL (reference sequence). Trimming at V came to 4 bases and at J to 4 bases, leaving 2 bases not matched to a gene. CDR3 sequence reads: CASSLTSGGYNEQFF. CDR3 sequence (DNA): TGTGCCAGCAGCCTGACTAGCGGGGGATACAATGAGCAGTTCTTC.

The V call is TRBV10-3, the J call TRBJ2-3; the match to TRBD2 covers 11 bases. Germline V gene lookup returns CDR1 ENHRY and CDR2 SYGVKD. The CDR3 contains 16 residues. Unmatched junction bases numbered 1, after V lost 2 bases and J lost 0 bases. This chain's CDR3 is CAISERTSGSTDTQYF. The CDR3, as DNA: TGTGCCATCAGTGAGCGGACTAGCGGGAGCACAGATACGCAGTATTTT.

The gene calls are TRBV30 and TRBJ1-2; D uncertain. The CDR3 totals 13 residues. CDR1 is GTSNPN and CDR2 is SVGIG in the germline V gene (reference sequence). V was trimmed by 0 bases and J by 6 bases, leaving 11 bases between them. The CDR3 coding sequence is TGTGCCTGGAGTGTAAGGCTGGCGGATGGCTACACCTTC. Residues: CAWSVRLADGYTF.

This chain uses TRBV7-2 with TRBJ1-1; TRBD1 matches at 8 bases. In germline, CDR1 is SGHTA, CDR2 FQGNSA. With 1 base clipped from V and 4 bases from J, the junction kept 14 bases outside the gene matches. The CDR3 length is 18 residues. DNA of the CDR3: TGTGCCAGCAGCTTAGGTTGGGGGCCAACACAGGGGGGCACTGAAGCTTTCTTT. Its translation: CASSLGWGPTQGGTEAFF.

The chain uses TRBV2 and TRBJ1-2, with TRBD1 matching over 7 bases. V lost 6 bases to trimming and J lost 3 bases; unmatched junction nucleotides: 13. CDR1 is SNHLY and CDR2 is FYNNEI in the germline V gene. This CDR3 is built from 16 residues. The DNA for the CDR3 is TGTGCCAGCAGCCCCGGCCCACAGGGGATGCACTATGGCTACACCTTC. Encoded protein: CASSPGPQGMHYGYTF.

The rearrangement links TRBV6-4 to TRBJ1-5; the match to TRBD1 covers 8 bases. V lost 4 bases, J lost 5 bases, and 1 base stayed unmatched. CDR1 MRHNA and CDR2 SNTAGT come from the germline V gene. This CDR3 region has 13 residues. The CDR3 spells CASSATGDQPQHF. CDR3 sequence (DNA): TGTGCCAGCAGTGCGACAGGGGATCAGCCCCAGCATTTT.

The V call is TRBV29-1, the J call TRBJ2-7; the match to TRBD1 covers 10 bases. CDR1 and CDR2 from the germline V gene are SQVTM and ANQGSEA. The CDR3 extends over 15 amino acids. V trimming: 7 bases; J trimming: 4 bases; junction bases outside the gene matches: 13. CDR3: CSALGVGDRGYEQYV. The CDR3 DNA sequence: TGCAGCGCCCTAGGGGTTGGGGACAGGGGTTACGAGCAGTACGTC.

The chain recombines TRBV3-1 (or the pseudogene TRBV3-2) with TRBJ2-7, with TRBD2 identical over 13 bases. The CDR3 runs to 15 residues. In germline, CDR1 is LGHDT, CDR2 YNNKEL (reference sequence). V lost 4 bases, J lost 5 bases, and 5 bases stayed unmatched. The CDR3 protein is CASSLGTSGTNEQYV. The CDR3 coding sequence is TGTGCCAGCAGCCTCGGGACTAGCGGGACGAACGAGCAGTACGTC.

The rearrangement uses TRBV6-2 or TRBV6-3 and TRBJ2-1, with 9 bases fitting TRBD2. V lost 4 bases to trimming and J lost 4 bases; unmatched junction nucleotides: 5. CDR3 size: 15 residues. The germline V gene has CDR1 MNHEY and CDR2 SVGEGT. The CDR3 bases are TGTGCCAGCAGTTGGGAGCGGGAGGCTTACAATGAGCAGTTCTTC. This sequence encodes CASSWEREAYNEQFF.

This chain links TRBV27 with TRBJ1-6; D is ambiguous. CDR3 length: 14 amino acids. Trimming stripped 2 bases from V and 5 bases from J, with 7 bases between. CDR1 is MNHEY, CDR2 SMNVEV, per germline (reference sequence). The CDR3 sequence: CASSLDRDNSPLHF. The CDR3 DNA sequence: TGTGCCAGCAGTTTAGATAGAGATAATTCACCCCTCCACTTT.